This T cell receptor beta chain is from a study of human T cells and chemical hapten exposure (dated by TCRdb to the early 2020s). For the wider study: For sensitization, 2% DPC in acetone was applied to a roughly 2 cm by roughly 2 cm area of upper inner arm skin. Weekly therapeutic DPC doses were additionally applied to the scalp of patients throughout the roughly 25-week study period. Patch tests used Finn chambers with 0.01% DPC on the upper back, scored after 6 days by International Contact Dermatitis Research Group standards. Alopecia areata with under or over 50% scalp involvement, alopecia totalis and alopecia universalis were represented in the patient cohort, which was mostly female. Libraries were pooled for sequencing, and per-sample TCR yields varied mainly because of small differences in library volumes within the pool. This study followed changes in the peripheral blood TCR repertoire in vivo during primary and secondary sensitization of alopecia patients to the hapten diphenylcyclopropenone (DPC). Blood was sampled from patients pre-sensitization (week 0) and at 2, 6 and about 24 weeks after DPC sensitization. Approximately 28 alopecia patients provided blood for TCR sequencing at one to four time points (pre-sensitization, 2, 6 and 24 weeks).

The full study reports these points: Significantly more large CDR3 similarity clusters were formed by expanded TCRs than by pre-sensitization or healthy control sets, consistent with antigen-driven responses. No change with DPC sensitization was found in the number of TCRs above 1 in 1000 frequency, and no evidence of global repertoire structure alterations was found. Because every patient had alopecia, a presumed autoimmune disease, the patients' immune response might differ from that of healthy individuals. After repeated subsampling, the strength of the expansion versus patch-test correlation and the threshold at which it became significant changed. A positive correlation was found between the number of PT1 expanded TCRs and patch test score, with significance reached at thresholds 8, 16 and 32 but not 4.

This clonotype was counted at least ten times. It lacks a known antigen. Base qualities are not provided; no much larger clone lies one nucleotide away. In light of the paper, this sample's time point label describes: patch test 1, 2 weeks after DPC sensitization. The treatment or condition label, as the study defines it: therapeutic diphenylcyclopropenone sensitization with weekly scalp DPC. Blood at each patch-test visit was drawn before the patch test was applied. Eligible patients were aged 18 to 70, diagnosed with alopecia, deemed suitable for DPC therapy, and excluded if pregnant. Total RNA was isolated from unfractionated whole blood collected in Tempus Blood RNA tubes. Reading the germline V gene gives CDR1 MGHDK and CDR2 SYGVNS. V was cut back by 5 bases and J by 4 bases, leaving a gap of 11 bases between them. The CDR3 runs 13 residues from the cysteine to the phenylalanine. Left in the record is the CDR3 DNA by itself, 39 bases read in frame from the first base.

The library relied on RACE. Sequencer: NextSeq 500. During library preparation, unique molecular identifiers were attached to individual cDNA molecules so that TCRs could be counted quantitatively and reproducibly. For every blood RNA sample, sequencing covered both the TCR alpha and TCR beta chains. The paper's processing steps were these. Samples had a median of about 96,000 TCRs, with a range from about 23,224 to 750,000. V, J and CDR3 annotation of the TCR reads was performed with the Decombinator software suite. For PS versus PT1 abundance plots, all samples were subsampled to the same number of TCRs (28,000). Expanded TCRs were defined as absent before sensitization and observed at least eight times at the 2-week time point. The raw public data were reprocessed by TCRdb itself: fastp quality trimming at Q25, MiXCR clonotype calling, in-frame beta chains only. Each entry is one CDR3 protein sequence, shown with its most common DNA and genes. Here the V and J calls rest on TCRdb's processing, not on the authors' analysis. The sample includes about 49,000 distinct CDR3 sequences, with around 9.3% observed a single time. Roughly 4.4% of the sample rests with the top ten.

This receptor was identified in a woman between 45 and 60 years old with alopecia areata. Some clones in this sample may be carry-over from other donors' samples. The rearranged chain carries TRBV25-1 and TRBJ1-1; the D region possibly corresponds to TRBD1 (5 bases align). The starting material was whole blood, obtained in connection with sensitization to the hapten diphenylcyclopropenone (DPC). The bases are TGTGCCAGCAGTTACTTTGGGGGCACTGAAGCTTTCTTT. It codes for CASSYFGGTEAFF.